This T cell receptor beta chain was recorded in a study of T cell responses to AZD1222 COVID-19 vaccine. Using immunoSEQ multiplex PCR, the repertoire was profiled, and TCRdb retains in-frame clones only, with some absent. The sample has tens of thousands of clones, 89% seen once. Germline lookup yields CDR1 GTSNPN and CDR2 SVGIG (reference sequence). Trimming cost V 3 bases and J 0 bases, with 9 bases left between them. The CDR3 consists of 15 residues. The gene calls are TRBV30 and TRBJ1-6; D not resolved. This receptor was obtained from an adult who received the AZD1222 COVID-19 vaccine. This sample comprised peripheral blood, obtained 28 days after the second AZD1222 dose. The CDR3 protein is CAWRGGSSYNSPLHF. CDR3 sequence (DNA): TGTGCCTGGAGAGGCGGGAGCTCCTATAATTCACCCCTCCACTTT.